The source of this T cell receptor beta chain is a study of cytomegalovirus exposure and HLA in healthy donors. Study-wide results and limits: Reportedly, HLA-A and HLA-B alleles of most subjects were accurately predicted from TCR beta. The study labeled 180 or so TCR beta chains cytomegalovirus-associated.

Nominally healthy donors were sampled, though unrecorded immune exposures were likely. A multiplex PCR was run with 60 Vbeta primers and 13 Jbeta primers. Under the authors' procedure: Approximately 80 million unique TCR beta chains, roughly 11 million of them shared, were counted by a later analysis. Clones were sequenced by immunoSEQ multiplex PCR, and TCRdb holds only the in-frame ones, with some missing. Clone size and V and J calls were adopted from that table, with D and trimming inferred from the DNA. The repertoire shows 65,000 to 90,000 clones; the top ten hold roughly 2.6%. CDR3 length: 19 amino acids. CDR1 is SNHLY, CDR2 FYNNEI, per germline. Trimming cost V 4 bases and J 0 bases; bases outside gene matches: 8. On this clone itself: Antigen unknown.

This TCR was recovered from a middle-aged man in good health and CMV-seronegative. Sequenced: PBMCs. The rearrangement uses TRBV2 and TRBJ2-3, with 15 bases identical to TRBD2. The CDR3 DNA sequence: TGTGCCAGCAGTGGCTCCGGGACTAGCGGGGGGACAAGCACAGATACGCAGTATTTT. It specifies CASSGSGTSGGTSTDTQYF.